The 32 T cell receptor beta chains presented below share a single source sample, sequenced in a study of shared clonotypes between healthy human individuals. Profiling relied on immunoSEQ multiplex PCR, and the TCRdb table lists in-frame clones only, not all of them. The table includes 800,000 to 950,000 clones, around 96% detected once. Positive CCR7 selection of CD45RO-negative cells yielded the naive CD8 cells, and terminally differentiated effector memory CD45RA+ cells were excluded. The sequenced sample was naive CD8+ T cells sorted from blood. Receptor source: a man between 25 and 39 years old in good health.

V is TRBV27 and J is TRBJ2-7; D possibly corresponds to TRBD1 (5 bases). CDR1 and CDR2 from the germline V gene are MNHEY and SMNVEV (reference sequence). The CDR3 is 14 residues long. Trimming left V 2 bases short and J 6 bases short, with 14 bases between. DNA for the CDR3: TGTGCCAGCAGTTTACAGGGTAGGTACGGCGAGCAGTACTTC. Protein product: CASSLQGRYGEQYF.

The J gene is TRBJ2-7, the V gene TRBV9, with D possibly matching TRBD1 (5 bases). CDR1 is SGDLS and CDR2 is YYNGEE in the germline V gene. The CDR3 covers 15 residues. V was clipped by 4 bases and J by 2 bases, with 16 bases between them. The CDR3 DNA reads TGTGCCAGCAGCCCTCGATTGACAGAGACCTACGAGCAGTACTTC. Amino acid sequence: CASSPRLTETYEQYF.

The chain joins TRBV6-5 to TRBJ1-2, with D possibly TRBD1 on 5 matching bases. The germline gives CDR1 MNHEY, CDR2 SVGAGI. The CDR3 extends over 14 amino acids. The V and J ends lost 5 bases and 8 bases respectively, with 18 bases between them. The CDR3 spells CASSKQRPGTGYTF. The CDR3 DNA sequence: TGTGCCAGCAGTAAGCAGCGACCCGGGACGGGCTACACCTTC.

This clone was seen only once. The chain has TRBV5-1 and TRBJ2-5, with D possibly being TRBD1 (6 bases). V gave up 8 bases and J gave up 2 bases, with 10 bases separating them. The CDR3 is 12 amino acids. CDR1 SGHRS and CDR2 YFSETQ come from the germline V gene. The CDR3 reads CASGDRQETQYF. DNA for the CDR3: TGCGCCAGTGGAGACAGGCAAGAGACCCAGTACTTC.

The chain combines TRBV9 with TRBJ2-1; a possible D gene is TRBD2 (5 bases). The CDR3 totals 17 residues. Trimming cost V 3 bases and J 5 bases, with 21 bases left between them. CDR1 and CDR2 (germline): SGDLS, YYNGEE. The CDR3 sequence is CASSAAAGRAADNEQFF. Here the CDR3 DNA reads TGTGCCAGCAGCGCGGCCGCCGGACGAGCGGCTGACAATGAGCAGTTCTTC.

The J gene is TRBJ1-2, the V gene TRBV28; tentative D call: TRBD1 (6 bases). The germline V and J ends were trimmed by 3 bases and 8 bases, with 16 bases remaining between them. Germline loops: CDR1 MDHEN, CDR2 SYDVKM. The CDR3 loop spans 14 amino acids. The CDR3 sequence is CASSFLSQGQGYTF. CDR3 in DNA: TGTGCCAGCAGTTTTCTTTCCCAGGGGCAAGGCTACACCTTC.

The rearrangement links TRBV27 to TRBJ2-7, with 9 bases aligning to TRBD1. The CDR3 is made up of 16 amino acids. Germline V lookup: CDR1 MNHEY, CDR2 SMNVEV (reference sequence). Trimming removed 5 bases from V and 4 bases from J; junction bases left unmatched: 12. The CDR3 reads CASSLASGQGVYEQYF. The CDR3 DNA follows: TGTGCCAGCAGTCTCGCCTCGGGACAGGGCGTTTACGAGCAGTACTTC.

V and J are TRBV9 and TRBJ1-1; the D is unclear. Germline V gene data show CDR1 as SGDLS and CDR2 as YYNGEE. Trimming removed 0 bases at V and 5 bases at J, with 11 bases between. The CDR3 runs 14 residues. CDR3 protein: CASSVEVGRTEAFF. In DNA form, the CDR3 reads TGTGCCAGCAGCGTAGAGGTGGGTCGGACTGAAGCTTTCTTT. The variable domain in full, completed from reference TRBV9 and TRBJ1-1, reads DSGVTQTPKHLITATGQRVTLRCSPRSGDLSVYWYQQSLDQGLQFLIQYYNGEERAKGNILERFSAQQFPDLHSELNLSSLELGDSALYFCASSVEVGRTEAFFGQGTRLTVV.

This chain connects TRBV7-9 to TRBJ2-7; 11 nucleotides agree with TRBD2. J was trimmed by 1 base and V by 4 bases; bases with no gene match: 6. This CDR3 has 16 amino acids. From germline, CDR1 is SEHNR and CDR2 FQNEAQ (reference sequence). DNA of the CDR3: TGTGCCAGCAGCTCCGGACTAGCGGGCTATTCCTACGAGCAGTACTTC. Translation: CASSSGLAGYSYEQYF.

This chain connects TRBV5-8 to TRBJ1-2; TRBD1 is a possible D gene (6 bases). This CDR3 spans 15 amino acids. V lost 3 bases to trimming and J lost 4 bases, with 16 bases between them. Germline CDR1 reads SGHTS; CDR2 reads YDEGEE. The CDR3 region is CASSSSVGGAYGYTF. The CDR3 region has the DNA TGTGCCAGCAGCTCTTCCGTCGGGGGGGCCTATGGCTACACCTTC.

Here the CDR3 reads CASSQRISGNTIYF. The CDR3, as DNA: TGCGCCAGCAGCCAAAGAATATCGGGGAACACCATATATTTT. The chain has TRBV4-1 and TRBJ1-3, with D unclear. This CDR3 is built from 14 residues. The germline CDR1 and CDR2 sequences are MGHRA and YSYEKL. The V end was cut by 2 bases, the J end by 7 bases, with 12 bases between.

The chain carries TRBV10-2 and TRBJ2-7, with 8 positions matching TRBD2. The CDR3 consists of 20 residues. Germline values: CDR1 WSHSY, CDR2 SAAADI. J was trimmed by 3 bases and V by 10 bases; bases with no gene match: 29. CDR3 sequence: CATWNPGGTRAGAGDYEQYF. The DNA for the CDR3 is TGCGCCACCTGGAACCCCGGGGGCACCAGAGCGGGAGCAGGTGACTACGAGCAGTACTTC.

The chain uses TRBV29-1 and TRBJ2-1, with D uncertain. The CDR3 sequence is 16 residues long. Deletions cut 1 base from V and 0 bases from J, with 13 bases between. From germline, CDR1 is SQVTM and CDR2 ANQGSEA. CDR3 nucleotides: TGCAGCGTTGAAGGGCAGGCGACGAGCTCCTACAATGAGCAGTTCTTC. It encodes CSVEGQATSSYNEQFF.

On this clone: This sample includes further DNA sequences coding for the same CDR3. The V and J genes are TRBV7-9 and TRBJ2-7; 8 nucleotides agree with TRBD2. Germline-derived CDR1 and CDR2 are SEHNR and FQNEAQ (reference sequence). The CDR3 loop spans 14 amino acids. V gave up 4 bases and J gave up 4 bases; unmatched junction bases: 6. The CDR3 region is CASSSGTSGYEQYF. The DNA of the CDR3 is TGTGCCAGCAGCTCCGGGACTAGTGGGTACGAGCAGTACTTC.

The V call is TRBV6-5, the J call TRBJ2-7, with 11 bases fitting TRBD2. CDR1 is MNHEY and CDR2 is SVGAGI in the germline V gene. J was trimmed by 3 bases and V by 8 bases; bases with no gene match: 3. This CDR3 is 13 amino acids long. CDR3: CASGTSGNYEQYF. The CDR3 nucleotides are TGTGCCAGCGGGACTAGCGGCAACTACGAGCAGTACTTC.

The genes are TRBV5-1 and TRBJ1-4; 7 bases align to TRBD1. The CDR3 is made up of 17 amino acids. Germline assignment: CDR1 SGHRS and CDR2 YFSETQ. V shed 3 bases, J shed 0 bases, and the junction held 8 bases outside the gene matches. The CDR3 sequence: CASSWDSAEATNEKLFF. CDR3 coding DNA: TGCGCCAGCAGCTGGGACAGTGCCGAAGCAACTAATGAAAAACTGTTTTTT.

Concerning this clone itself: The sample carries other DNA sequences with the same CDR3. CDR3 protein: CASSLGGNEQYF. The CDR3 DNA is TGTGCCAGCAGTTTGGGGGGGAACGAGCAGTACTTC. The V call is TRBV27, the J call TRBJ2-7; 7 nucleotides match TRBD2. Trimming at V came to 3 bases and at J to 5 bases, leaving 1 base not matched to a gene. The CDR3 extends over 12 amino acids. In germline, CDR1 is MNHEY, CDR2 SMNVEV (reference sequence).

This chain links TRBV10-3 with TRBJ2-5, with 12 bases identical to TRBD2. The J segment lost 4 bases and the V segment lost 2 bases, leaving 14 bases of the junction unmatched. Germline lookup yields CDR1 ENHRY and CDR2 SYGVKD. The CDR3 contains 19 residues. CDR3 amino acids: CAISEEWSSGRAGTETQYF. The CDR3 coding sequence is TGTGCCATCAGTGAGGAATGGTCTAGCGGGAGGGCCGGCACAGAGACCCAGTACTTC.

This sequence joins TRBV6-5 and TRBJ2-3; D is undetermined. V lost 6 bases to trimming and J lost 3 bases, with 4 bases between them. Germline CDR1 MNHEY, CDR2 SVGAGI. The CDR3 is made up of 11 amino acids. As DNA, the CDR3 is TGTGCCAGCAGACATACAGATACGCAGTATTTT. Its protein product is CASRHTDTQYF.

About this clone: Other DNA sequences from this sample encode an identical CDR3 as well. V gene TRBV9 combines with J gene TRBJ2-2; D gene uncertain. V lost 0 bases to trimming and J lost 5 bases, with 5 bases between them. CDR3 length equals 13 residues. From germline, CDR1 is SGDLS and CDR2 YYNGEE. CDR3 sequence: CASSVVETGELFF. The CDR3 DNA is TGTGCCAGCAGCGTAGTAGAGACCGGGGAGCTGTTTTTT.

The chain uses TRBV11-2 and TRBJ1-4; D is undetermined. Germline CDR1 and CDR2: SGHAT and FQNNGV. This CDR3 has 13 residues. The V gene lost 5 bases and the J gene lost 6 bases, with 10 bases spanning the gap. The CDR3 nucleotides are TGTGCCAGCAGCGGGATAGGATATGAAAAACTGTTTTTT. This sequence encodes CASSGIGYEKLFF.

The V call is TRBV5-5, the J call TRBJ2-1, with D possibly being TRBD1 or TRBD2 (5 bases each). The germline V and J ends were trimmed by 4 bases and 8 bases, with 16 bases remaining between them. The germline gives CDR1 SGHKS, CDR2 YYEKEE (reference sequence). The CDR3 has 14 residues. The CDR3 DNA reads TGTGCCAGCAGCACCGGGACGGAGTTGGATGAGCAGTTCTTC. Its protein is CASSTGTELDEQFF.

The chain links TRBV29-1 to TRBJ2-7; 9 positions match TRBD2. Germline lookup yields CDR1 SQVTM and CDR2 ANQGSEA. J lost 2 bases, V lost 4 bases, and 3 bases had no gene match. The CDR3 has 13 residues. CDR3 DNA: TGCAGCGTTGTAGCGGGAGCCGCCTACGAGCAGTACTTC. Translated, it gives CSVVAGAAYEQYF.

With regard to this clone: At one end, the junction sequence differs from germline, possibly due to a read error. Other DNA sequences in the same sample also yield this CDR3. V usage is TRBV2 and J usage is TRBJ2-1, with 9 positions matching TRBD2. The CDR3 has 14 amino acids. The V gene's germline CDR1 is SNHLY and CDR2 FYNNEI. This CDR3 is CASRGTSSHNEQFF. CDR3 sequence (DNA): TGTGCCAGCAGAGGGACTAGCTCCCACAATGAGCAGTTCTTC.

The rearrangement uses TRBV7-9 and TRBJ2-5; TRBD2 agrees at 11 bases. Germline lookup yields CDR1 SEHNR and CDR2 FQNEAQ (reference sequence). The CDR3 runs 15 residues. Trimming took 5 bases from V and 5 from J; bases not matched to a gene: 7. DNA of the CDR3: TGTGCCAGCAGCGATACTAGCGGGGGAGTTGAGACCCAGTACTTC. As protein: CASSDTSGGVETQYF.

The chain recombines TRBV7-9 with TRBJ2-7; a possible D gene is TRBD2 (5 bases). The length of the CDR3 is 15 residues. V lost 5 bases and J 0 bases, leaving 14 bases between the germline ends. CDR1 is SEHNR, CDR2 FQNEAQ, per germline (reference sequence). CDR3 in DNA: TGTGCCAGCAGCATCCTACCGGGAAGCTCCTACGAGCAGTACTTC. Residues: CASSILPGSSYEQYF.

The V call is TRBV10-3, the J call TRBJ1-5; 8 positions agree with TRBD1. This CDR3 region has 15 residues. Germline loops: CDR1 ENHRY, CDR2 SYGVKD. The V gene end was trimmed by 4 bases and the J gene end by 5 bases; junction bases not matched to a gene: 7. The CDR3 loop is CAISGTGREDQPQHF. The CDR3 DNA follows: TGTGCCATCAGTGGGACAGGGAGGGAGGATCAGCCCCAGCATTTT.

The chain is built from TRBV9 and TRBJ1-5; no reliable D call. The CDR3 has 13 amino acids. The ends were cut back, 0 bases at V and 7 bases at J, with 8 bases in the middle. The germline V gene encodes CDR1 SGDLS and CDR2 YYNGEE. The CDR3 protein is CASSVDPGQPQHF. The DNA of the CDR3 is TGTGCCAGCAGCGTAGATCCGGGACAGCCCCAGCATTTT.

The rearrangement uses TRBV7-9 and TRBJ1-1; D might be TRBD1 (6 bases). The CDR3 has 15 residues. The germline V gene has CDR1 SEHNR and CDR2 FQNEAQ (reference sequence). Trimming took 5 bases from V and 6 from J, leaving 19 bases between them. CDR3 DNA: TGTGCCAGCAGCCCACCGGGGGCCGGGAATGCTGAAGCTTTCTTT. Protein product: CASSPPGAGNAEAFF.

This rearrangement joins TRBV21-1 to TRBJ2-1; the D call in the table, TRBD1, was not verified against the DNA. TRBV21-1 is flagged as a pseudogene. The CDR3 consists of 13 residues. The DNA for the CDR3 is TGTGCCAGCAGCGCTGGGACACCAAATGAGCAGTTCTTC. It encodes CASSAGTPNEQFF.

The rearrangement uses TRBV5-5 and TRBJ1-1; 8 positions match TRBD1. This CDR3 region has 15 residues. Germline V CDR1 and CDR2: SGHKS, YYEKEE (reference sequence). The V and J ends lost 5 bases and 5 bases, in that order; junction bases with no gene match: 11. The CDR3 region has the DNA TGTGCCAGCAGGCCCGGGGCAGGGGGCAAAACTGAAGCTTTCTTT. It specifies CASRPGAGGKTEAFF.

The rearrangement uses TRBV28 and TRBJ2-7; D ambiguous. The CDR3 consists of 15 residues. Germline-derived CDR1 and CDR2 are MDHEN and SYDVKM. The ends were cut back, 6 bases at V and 2 bases at J, with 17 bases in the middle. In nucleotides, the CDR3 is TGTGCCAGCAGGATAAGGGTGGGCAGCGCCTACGAGCAGTACTTC. This translates into CASRIRVGSAYEQYF.